This passage covers 16 T cell receptor beta chains from one sample sequenced in a study of cytomegalovirus exposure and HLA in healthy donors. Vbeta (60) and Jbeta (13) primers were used in the PCR. Produced via immunoSEQ multiplex PCR; TCRdb's table is partial and in-frame only. Of more than 150,000 clones in the sample, 78% were seen once. The sequencing sample was made of PBMCs. The source of these receptors is a woman aged 40 to 55 in good health and CMV-seropositive.

This chain joins TRBV2 and TRBJ2-1, with a weak D call TRBD2 (6 bases). This CDR3 has 14 residues. Germline V gene data show CDR1 as SNHLY and CDR2 as FYNNEI. The V and J ends lost 8 bases and 7 bases respectively, with 18 bases between them. The CDR3 DNA is TGTGCCAGCGTTATGCCGGGACTCAAGAATGAGCAGTTCTTC. This translates into CASVMPGLKNEQFF.

This clone was recorded a few times. The chain couples TRBV11-2 to TRBJ1-1; possibly TRBD1 for D (5 bases). This CDR3 is built from 16 residues. Per germline, CDR1 SGHAT and CDR2 FQNNGV. Trimming left V 7 bases short and J 0 bases short, with 18 bases between. The CDR3 DNA reads TGTGCCAGCAAGAAGGACATCGCTACCATGAACACTGAAGCTTTCTTT. This sequence encodes CASKKDIATMNTEAFF.

The chain links TRBV30 to TRBJ1-1; D ambiguous. Germline assignment: CDR1 GTSNPN and CDR2 SVGIG (reference sequence). The V end was cut by 4 bases, the J end by 1 base, with 22 bases between. The CDR3 runs 17 residues. The CDR3 reads CAWMVGGLPRPNTEAFF. The CDR3 DNA reads TGTGCCTGGATGGTCGGAGGGCTGCCTCGGCCGAACACTGAAGCTTTCTTT. The whole variable domain, filled in from reference TRBV30 and TRBJ1-1, reads SQTIHQWPATLVQPVGSPLSLECTVEGTSNPNLYWYRQAAGRGLQLLFYSVGIGQISSEVPQNLSASRPQDRQFILSSKKLLLSDSGFYLCAWMVGGLPRPNTEAFFGQGTRLTVV.

This rearrangement joins TRBV2 to TRBJ2-1, with TRBD1 matching over 10 bases. CDR3 length: 15 residues. J was trimmed by 4 bases and V by 4 bases; bases with no gene match: 4. The germline V gene encodes CDR1 SNHLY and CDR2 FYNNEI. The CDR3 spells CASSADRGSYNEQFF. In nucleotides, the CDR3 is TGTGCCAGCAGTGCGGACAGGGGGTCATACAATGAGCAGTTCTTC.

The V call is TRBV7-9, the J call TRBJ2-7, with D unclear. Germline V gene sequence: CDR1 SEHNR, CDR2 FQNEAQ (reference sequence). Trimming took off 2 bases at V and 3 bases at J, with 5 bases between the two ends. This CDR3 has 12 residues. The CDR3 DNA is TGTGCCAGCAGCTTAAGCGACTACGAGCAGTACTTC. Translated: CASSLSDYEQYF.

The J gene is TRBJ2-5, the V gene TRBV19, with a weak D call TRBD1 (6 bases). Germline V lookup: CDR1 LNHDA, CDR2 SQIVND (reference sequence). The CDR3 has 13 amino acids. Trimming cost V 7 bases and J 2 bases, with 11 bases left between them. The chain's CDR3 is CASKKDSQETQYF. CDR3 in DNA: TGTGCCAGTAAGAAGGACAGTCAAGAGACCCAGTACTTC.

This clone appeared a few times. One end of the junction is discordant with germline, which a read error may explain. The chain is built from TRBV6-6 and TRBJ2-7; D is unclear. This CDR3 has 12 residues. Germline CDR1 reads MNHNY; CDR2 reads SVGAGI (reference sequence). CDR3: CASNYGAYEQYF. The CDR3 region has the DNA TGTGCCAGCAATTACGGAGCATACGAGCAGTACTTC.

This sequence joins TRBV19 and TRBJ2-4, with 10 bases identical to TRBD2. CDR3 length equals 16 residues. Germline V gene sequence: CDR1 LNHDA, CDR2 SQIVND (reference sequence). The V segment lost 3 bases and the J segment 4 bases; nucleotides outside the gene matches: 6. The CDR3 loop is CASSMGASGGKNIQYF. The CDR3 DNA reads TGTGCCAGTAGTATGGGTGCTAGCGGGGGAAAAAACATTCAGTACTTC. Full variable domain (rest looked up from reference TRBV19 and TRBJ2-4): DGGITQSPKYLFRKEGQNVTLSCEQNLNHDAMYWYRQDPGQGLRLIYYSQIVNDFQKGDIAEGYSVSREKKESFPLTVTSAQKNPTAFYLCASSMGASGGKNIQYFGAGTRLSVL.

This clone was observed a handful of times. V is TRBV11-2 and J is TRBJ2-1; 11 nucleotides agree with TRBD2. CDR1 and CDR2 from the germline V gene are SGHAT and FQNNGV. V was pared by 0 bases and J by 1 base, with 5 bases of the junction left unmatched. There are 18 residues in the CDR3. As DNA, the CDR3 is TGTGCCAGCAGCTTAGAGGGAGCTAGCGGGGGGTCCTACAATGAGCAGTTCTTC. This codes for CASSLEGASGGSYNEQFF.

The V gene is TRBV7-2, the J gene TRBJ2-7, with 11 bases identical to TRBD2. The CDR3 has 16 amino acids. Per the germline V gene, CDR1 is SGHTA and CDR2 is FQGNSA. V gave up 1 base and J gave up 1 base; unmatched junction bases: 3. The CDR3 loop reads CASSLGASGGSYEQYF. The CDR3 DNA reads TGTGCCAGCAGCTTAGGGGCTAGCGGGGGGTCCTACGAGCAGTACTTC. The full variable domain, its missing parts supplied by reference TRBV7-2 and TRBJ2-7, is GAGVSQSPSNKVTEKGKDVELRCDPISGHTALYWYRQSLGQGLEFLIYFQGNSAPDKSGLPSDRFSAERTGGSVSTLTIQRTQQEDSAVYLCASSLGASGGSYEQYFGPGTRLTVT.

The chain couples TRBV7-9 to TRBJ1-2; no clear D gene. Germline CDR1 SEHNR, CDR2 FQNEAQ (reference sequence). V dropped 3 bases and J dropped 8 bases, with 10 bases sitting between them. CDR3 length: 12 residues. The CDR3 region is CASSFQEAGYTF. CDR3 nucleotide sequence: TGTGCCAGCAGCTTCCAGGAGGCGGGCTACACCTTC.

The rearrangement joins TRBV6-5 to TRBJ1-2, with D uncertain. Looked up from germline, CDR1 is MNHEY and CDR2 is SVGAGI. The length of the CDR3 is 14 residues. Trimming took 6 bases from V and 8 from J, leaving 19 bases between them. CDR3 residues: CASRRTSVGWGYTF. For the CDR3, the DNA is TGTGCCAGCAGACGGACTTCAGTGGGATGGGGCTACACCTTC.

This clone was observed a few times. This chain joins TRBV10-3 and TRBJ1-4, with D possibly TRBD1 on 5 matching bases. This CDR3 spans 15 amino acids. The ends were cut back, 3 bases at V and 4 bases at J, with 12 bases in the middle. Germline loops: CDR1 ENHRY, CDR2 SYGVKD. CDR3 in amino acids: CAISDPTGGNEKLFF. For the CDR3, the DNA is TGTGCCATCAGTGACCCCACGGGGGGTAATGAAAAACTGTTTTTT.

The chain uses TRBV7-8 and TRBJ1-2, with 7 bases fitting TRBD1. CDR1 is SGHVS, CDR2 FQNEAQ, per germline. The CDR3 runs to 13 residues. V dropped 4 bases and J dropped 5; count of bases not matched to a gene: 4. CDR3 region: CASSSDRVYGYTF. The CDR3 region has the DNA TGTGCCAGCAGCTCCGACAGGGTATATGGCTACACCTTC.

This clone has only a few counts. This sequence joins TRBV9 and TRBJ1-3; TRBD1 might be the D (6 bases). V lost 3 bases and J lost 2, with 12 bases in between. There are 15 residues in the CDR3. CDR1 is SGDLS, CDR2 YYNGEE, per germline. This CDR3 is CASSAGPGAGNTIYF. Here the CDR3 DNA reads TGTGCCAGCAGCGCTGGACCAGGGGCTGGAAACACCATATATTTT.

Only a few counts were recorded for this clone. The chain is built from TRBV5-6 and TRBJ1-5, with 8 nucleotides matching TRBD1. Losses at the gene ends were 4 bases for V and 7 bases for J; bases not matched to a gene: 4. CDR3 length: 13 residues. CDR1 SGHDT and CDR2 YYEEEE come from the germline V gene. CDR3: CASSVQGAQPQHF. The CDR3 region has the DNA TGTGCCAGCAGCGTGCAGGGGGCACAGCCCCAGCATTTT.